Here is one T cell receptor beta chain with its context. Its antigen is still unknown. These data originate in a study of read filtering for tumor transcriptome and immune sequencing. On the study more broadly: Mean patient age was roughly 61 years, range about 40 to 85; 17 to 20 male, 14 to 15 female.

V shed 5 bases, J shed 2 bases, and the junction held 6 bases outside the gene matches. Germline CDR1 SGHTA, CDR2 FQGTGA. CDR3 length: 15 residues. From around 440 ng of RNA, a library with molecular barcoded alpha/delta and beta/gamma adaptors was made. TCRdb used MiXCR to reprocess the reads, holding one entry per CDR3 protein. The sample gives tens of thousands of distinct CDR3 sequences, roughly an eighth of which show up once; approximately 7% is in the top ten. Study-wide results and caveats: In IR-seq, single-read clonotypes were approximately 79% of clonotypes but around 3.5% of reads. IR-seq and RNA-seq agreed better without single-read clonotypes.

The specimen sequenced was a population of CD138-negative cells sorted from bone marrow. This rearrangement joins TRBV7-3 to TRBJ2-5; the match to TRBD2 covers 9 bases. The source is a donor aged 40 or older with multiple myeloma. CDR3 nucleotides: TGTGCCAGCAGCACGAGCGGGGGGTCTCAAGAGACCCAGTACTTC. Translated, it gives CASSTSGGSQETQYF.